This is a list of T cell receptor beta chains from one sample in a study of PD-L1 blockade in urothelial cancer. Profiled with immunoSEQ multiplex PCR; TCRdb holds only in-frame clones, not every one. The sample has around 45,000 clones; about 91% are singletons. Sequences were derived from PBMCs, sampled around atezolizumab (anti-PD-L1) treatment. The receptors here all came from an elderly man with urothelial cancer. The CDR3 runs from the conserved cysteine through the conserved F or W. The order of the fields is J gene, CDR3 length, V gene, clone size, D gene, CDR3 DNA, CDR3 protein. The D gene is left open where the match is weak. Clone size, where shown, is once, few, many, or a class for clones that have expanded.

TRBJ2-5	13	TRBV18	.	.	TGTGCCAGCTCGCTCAGGGTTGGGGAGACCCAGTACTTC	CASSLRVGETQYF
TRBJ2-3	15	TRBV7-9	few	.	TGTGCCAGCAGCTTAACAGGGAAGGGCACAGATACGCAGTATTTT	CASSLTGKGTDTQYF
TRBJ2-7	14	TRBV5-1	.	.	TGCGCCAGCAGCCCAGGGACTTTGTCGTACGAGCAGTACTTC	CASSPGTLSYEQYF
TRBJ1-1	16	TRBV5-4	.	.	TGTGCCAGCAGCCCCCGGGGGGGTGACGTGAACACTGAAGCTTTCTTT	CASSPRGGDVNTEAFF
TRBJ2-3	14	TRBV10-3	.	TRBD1	TGTGCCATCAGTGAGGACAGGGACACAGATACGCAGTATTTT	CAISEDRDTDTQYF
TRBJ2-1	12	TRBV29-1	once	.	TGCAGCGTTGAGGGCCTCTACAATGAGCAGTTCTTC	CSVEGLYNEQFF
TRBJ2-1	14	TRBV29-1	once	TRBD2	TGCAGCGGCCAGAGACTAGCGGGAAAAACTGAGCAGTTCTTC	CSGQRLAGKTEQFF
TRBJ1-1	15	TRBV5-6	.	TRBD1	TGTGCCAGCAGCGCGGGGACAGGGGCTGACACTGAAGCTTTCTTT	CASSAGTGADTEAFF
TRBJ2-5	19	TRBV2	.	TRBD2	TGTGCCAGCAGTCCTCTCGCCCGGGGACTAGCGGGAGTACAAGAGACCCAGTACTTC	CASSPLARGLAGVQETQYF
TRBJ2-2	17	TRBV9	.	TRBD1	TGTGCCAGCAGCGCAGGGACAGGGTCAGCGCAGCTCGGGGAGCTGTTTTTT	CASSAGTGSAQLGELFF
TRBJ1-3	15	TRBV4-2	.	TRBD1	TGTGCCAGCAGCCAAGCCACAGGGGGAGGAAACACCATATATTTT	CASSQATGGGNTIYF
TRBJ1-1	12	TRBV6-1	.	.	TGTGCCCACACCCAGGCCAACACTGAAGCTTTCTTT	CAHTQANTEAFF
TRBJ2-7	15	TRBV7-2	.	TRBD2	TGTGCCAGCAGCTTGTCTAGCGGGAACTCCTACGAGCAGTACTTC	CASSLSSGNSYEQYF
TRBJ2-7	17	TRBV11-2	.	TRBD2	TGTGCCAGCAGCTATCGGGCCGGGACTAGCGGTGACTACGAGCAGTACTTC	CASSYRAGTSGDYEQYF
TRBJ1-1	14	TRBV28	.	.	TGTGCCAGCTTTTCAGGGCCTACGAACACTGAAGCTTTCTTT	CASFSGPTNTEAFF
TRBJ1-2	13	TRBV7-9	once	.	TGTGCCAGCAGCTCGTCGGGGAAACATGGCTACACCTTC	CASSSSGKHGYTF
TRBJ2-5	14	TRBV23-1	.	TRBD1	TGCGCCAGCGTCGTCCGGGACAGGGGTTTTGCCCAGTACTTC	CASVVRDRGFAQYF
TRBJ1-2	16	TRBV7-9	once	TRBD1	TGTGCCAGCAGCTCCCAGCGGGACAGGGCCTATTATGGCTACACCTTC	CASSSQRDRAYYGYTF
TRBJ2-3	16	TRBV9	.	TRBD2	TGTGCCAGCAGCGTAGGGGGCGCGGGAGGGGCAGATACGCAGTATTTT	CASSVGGAGGADTQYF
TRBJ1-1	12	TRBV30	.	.	TGTGCCTGGAGGGCGGAGGCCCTTGAAGCTTTCTTT	CAWRAEALEAFF
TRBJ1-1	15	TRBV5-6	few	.	TGTGCCAGCAGCGGGTCGACAGACATGAACACTGAAGCTTTCTTT	CASSGSTDMNTEAFF
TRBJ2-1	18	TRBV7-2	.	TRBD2	TGTGCCAGCAGCTTGGGACTAGCGGGAAGGAGCTCCTACAATGAGCAGTTCTTC	CASSLGLAGRSSYNEQFF
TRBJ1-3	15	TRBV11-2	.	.	TGTGCCAGCAGCACCCGTGTTGCAGCGGGAAACACCATATATTTT	CASSTRVAAGNTIYF
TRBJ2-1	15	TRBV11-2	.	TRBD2	TGTGCCAGCATCCATAGCGGGCACTCCTACAATGAGCAGTTCTTC	CASIHSGHSYNEQFF
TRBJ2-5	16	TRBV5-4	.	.	TGTGCCAGCACCCCTGGTGGAGGTGCGGGGAGGGAGACCCAGTACTTC	CASTPGGGAGRETQYF
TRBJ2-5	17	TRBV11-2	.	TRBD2	TGTGCCAGCAGCTTATTCGCTAGCGGGAGGGCCGGGGAGACCCAGTACTTC	CASSLFASGRAGETQYF